This T cell receptor beta chain is from a study of blood T cell repertoires in COVID-19. Repertoires were generated with immunoSEQ multiplex PCR, while TCRdb's copy carries only in-frame clones and drops some. The table includes 90,000 to 95,000 clones, 85% to 90% detected once. The TCR was taken from an elderly woman with active COVID-19. Sequenced material: peripheral blood.

CDR3 sequence: CASSLVSPATSSYNEQFF. CDR3 sequence (DNA): TGCGCCAGCAGCTTGGTCTCCCCCGCCACTAGCTCCTACAATGAGCAGTTCTTC. The chain recombines TRBV5-1 with TRBJ2-1; tentatively, D is TRBD2 (5 bases). Trimming removed 0 bases from V and 0 bases from J, with 16 bases in between. This CDR3 comprises 18 residues. Looked up from germline, CDR1 is SGHRS and CDR2 is YFSETQ.